This T cell receptor (beta chain) was retrieved from a study of blood T cell repertoires in COVID-19. Germline CDR1 and CDR2: MNHEY and SVGAGI. V was trimmed by 2 bases and J by 0 bases, leaving 11 bases between them. CDR3 length: 16 residues. Clones were sequenced by immunoSEQ multiplex PCR, and TCRdb holds only the in-frame ones, with some missing. The table shows 100,000 to 150,000 clones, with about 80% occurring only once. This clonotype was sampled from a man in his forties with active or convalescent COVID-19. The specimen was peripheral blood. This chain connects TRBV6-5 to TRBJ1-3, with D possibly matching TRBD1 (6 bases). The CDR3 DNA follows: TGTGCCAGCAGTTACGCCGACAGGAGCTCTGGAAACACCATATATTTT. Translating it yields CASSYADRSSGNTIYF.